The clone carrying this T cell receptor (beta chain) has just a few counts. Its antigen is not identified. The CDR3 contains 15 residues. V lost 4 bases to trimming and J lost 2 bases; unmatched junction nucleotides: 4. Germline V CDR1 and CDR2: MNHEY, SVGAGI. Time point specified: late sampling 161 to 241 days after vaccination in three convalescent patients. The sample's treatment: roughly 11-day PBMC culture with coronavirus spike peptide pools or control peptides (ViraFEST assay). ViraFEST sequenced TCRs after peptide-pool expansion of antigen-specific T cells. The sample is drawn from a study of vaccination and CD4 T cells after COVID-19. Study context: Timing of post-vaccine sample collection was a median 72 days after dose two, with a range of 14 to 241. Sampling occurred at day 14 and days 161 to 241 post-vaccination in a few convalescent patients. Each control was exposed to a CEFX pool, an HIV-1 Nef pool, or no peptide at all.

An Oncomine TCR Beta short-read assay was used to sequence the DNA from cultured CD4+ T cells. MiXCR, applied by TCRdb to the PCR reads, yields one record per CDR3 protein. The table shows tens of thousands of distinct CDR3 sequences, with around 28% occurring only once. This chain uses TRBV6-5 with TRBJ2-3; 9 bases are shared with TRBD2. Sequenced material: CD4+ T cells from blood, cultured in vitro, taken about 7 months after SARS-CoV-2 vaccination. The sequence came from a human donor who had recovered from COVID-19. CDR3 in amino acids: CASSSLAGLTDTQYF. The CDR3 DNA sequence: TGTGCCAGCAGTTCACTAGCGGGCCTCACAGATACGCAGTATTTT.